The 19 T cell receptor beta chains in this list originate from one sample, sequenced in a study of early T cells in non-severe SARS-CoV-2 infection. TCRdb reprocessed the 5' RACE reads with MiXCR, giving one entry per CDR3 protein. This sample yields 35,000 to 50,000 distinct CDR3 sequences, of which 5% to 6.5% are seen a single time; approximately 7.5% belongs to the top ten. This sample comprised whole blood, obtained at baseline. The receptors come from an adult who was a healthcare worker with PCR-confirmed SARS-CoV-2 infection or an uninfected control (not recorded which).

The chain combines TRBV30 with TRBJ2-7; TRBD2 is a possible D gene (5 bases). Germline values: CDR1 GTSNPN, CDR2 SVGIG (reference sequence). V lost 7 bases, J lost 5 bases, and 18 bases lay in between. The CDR3 is made up of 13 amino acids. The CDR3 nucleotides are TGTGCCTCGACTATCTGGGGAAATGACGAGCAGTACTTC. Protein: CASTIWGNDEQYF.

This clonotype has ten or more counts. The chain combines TRBV6-5 with TRBJ2-5; TRBD2 aligns across 7 bases. Germline loops: CDR1 MNHEY, CDR2 SVGAGI. After removal of 1 base from V and 5 bases from J, the junction contained 13 bases not matched to a gene. The CDR3 totals 17 residues. This CDR3 is CASSYFGGTSVKETQYF. As DNA, the CDR3 is TGTGCCAGCAGTTACTTCGGTGGCACTAGCGTTAAGGAGACCCAGTACTTC.

This clonotype was detected ten times or more. This sequence joins TRBV12-3 or TRBV12-4 and TRBJ1-5, with a weak D call TRBD1 (6 bases). Trimming removed 6 bases at V and 4 bases at J, with 13 bases between. This CDR3 spans 14 amino acids. DNA of the CDR3: TGTGCCAGCAGCAAAGGACAGTTAAATCAGCCCCAGCATTTT. Protein sequence: CASSKGQLNQPQHF.

This clonotype appeared many times. The rearrangement links TRBV20-1 to TRBJ2-7, with D tentatively TRBD2 (5 bases). Trimming cost V 5 bases and J 6 bases, with 20 bases left between them. The CDR3 sequence is 14 residues long. The germline CDR1 and CDR2 sequences are DFQATT and SNEGSKA (reference sequence). CDR3 loop: CSAHHWRAWAEQYF. The CDR3 DNA sequence: TGCAGTGCTCATCATTGGCGGGCTTGGGCCGAGCAGTACTTC.

This clonotype has just a few counts. The rearrangement joins TRBV4-1 to TRBJ1-6; D is undetermined. Germline CDR1 MGHRA, CDR2 YSYEKL. This CDR3 spans 16 amino acids. The ends were cut back, 0 bases at V and 3 bases at J, with 9 bases in the middle. CDR3: CASSQEGKNYNSPLHF. The CDR3 DNA follows: TGCGCCAGCAGCCAAGAAGGGAAGAACTATAATTCACCCCTCCACTTT.

In this sample, this clonotype turned up many times. CDR3 DNA sequence: TGTGCCAGCAGTCCCTTAGGGGAGAGATACTACGAGCAGTACTTC. This gives the protein CASSPLGERYYEQYF. The V gene is TRBV27, the J gene TRBJ2-7; D is perhaps TRBD1 or TRBD2 (5 bases each). V was clipped by 5 bases and J by 3 bases, with 17 bases between them. There are 15 residues in the CDR3. Germline CDR1 MNHEY, CDR2 SMNVEV (reference sequence).

About this clonotype itself: Given a much more abundant clone one base away, this may be a read error. In this CDR3 the conserved last residue, phenylalanine or tryptophan, is missing, so a read error is likely. The chain couples TRBV7-2 to TRBJ2-7; D might be TRBD1 (6 bases). Germline CDR1 SGHTA, CDR2 FQGNSA. The V end lost 5 bases, the J end lost 7 bases, and 18 bases lay between the germline ends. The CDR3 is made up of 14 amino acids. CDR3 sequence reads: CASSPLGDTLEQYL. CDR3 bases: TGTGCCAGCAGCCCGCTTGGGGACACCTTGGAGCAGTACCTC.

The chain carries TRBV20-1 and TRBJ2-3; D gene uncertain. Germline values: CDR1 DFQATT, CDR2 SNEGSKA (reference sequence). The CDR3 covers 14 residues. Trimming took 6 bases from V and 0 from J, leaving 13 bases between them. CDR3 in amino acids: CSAPDARSTDTQYF. In nucleotides, the CDR3 is TGCAGTGCCCCCGACGCCAGAAGCACAGATACGCAGTATTTT.

This clonotype appeared many times. The V and J genes are TRBV7-3 and TRBJ1-1; D is unclear. Trimming took 1 base from V and 8 from J, leaving 11 bases between them. There are 13 residues in the CDR3. Germline V CDR1 and CDR2: SGHTA, FQGTGA. CDR3 amino acids: CASSLIRDTEAFF. DNA for the CDR3: TGTGCCAGCAGCTTAATAAGGGATACAGAAGCTTTCTTT.

This clonotype has a count of ten or more. The CDR3 sequence: CASSPPPGTNEKLFF. The CDR3 DNA reads TGTGCCAGCTCACCACCCCCCGGAACTAATGAAAAACTGTTTTTT. The V call is TRBV18, the J call TRBJ1-4; D gene uncertain. Germline CDR1 reads KGHSH; CDR2 reads LQKENI. V lost 0 bases and J lost 1, with 6 bases in between. This CDR3 region has 15 residues. Based on the CDR3 plus reference TRBV18 and TRBJ1-4, the full variable domain is NAGVMQNPRHLVRRRGQEARLRCSPMKGHSHVYWYRQLPEEGLKFMVYLQKENIIDESGMPKERFSAEFPKEGPSILRIQQVVRGDSAAYFCASSPPPGTNEKLFFGSGTQLSVL.

This clonotype was observed a few times. This chain uses TRBV30 with TRBJ2-7, with TRBD2 matching 8 bases. The CDR3 loop spans 12 amino acids. Germline V gene sequence: CDR1 GTSNPN, CDR2 SVGIG (reference sequence). V was pared by 3 bases and J by 7 bases, with 5 bases of the junction left unmatched. As DNA, the CDR3 is TGTGCCTGGAGCCCGACGGGGGGGGAGCAGTACTTC. Protein sequence: CAWSPTGGEQYF.

This clonotype appeared many times. The CDR3, as DNA: TGTGCCAGCAGCCCGGCCGGGACTAGGGGTACAGATACGCAGTATTTT. The encoded protein is CASSPAGTRGTDTQYF. V gene TRBV14 combines with J gene TRBJ2-3; 8 bases fit TRBD2. The J segment lost 3 bases and the V segment lost 4 bases, leaving 9 bases of the junction unmatched. CDR1 is SGHDN and CDR2 is FVKESK in the germline V gene. The CDR3 contains 16 residues.

This clonotype was observed at least ten times. CDR3 sequence: CASSSIGLAGIYEQYF. CDR3 bases: TGTGCCAGCTCATCGATTGGACTAGCGGGGATCTACGAGCAGTACTTC. The chain joins TRBV18 to TRBJ2-7, with 12 nucleotides matching TRBD2. The CDR3 has 16 residues. Unmatched junction bases numbered 8, after V lost 5 bases and J lost 3 bases. CDR1 is KGHSH, CDR2 LQKENI, per germline.

This clonotype was picked up many times. The chain links TRBV6-6 to TRBJ2-3; 11 bases match TRBD1. CDR1 is MNHNY and CDR2 is SVGAGI in the germline V gene (reference sequence). The length of the CDR3 is 15 residues. V gave up 6 bases and J gave up 4 bases; unmatched junction bases: 6. The CDR3 region has the DNA TGTGCCAGCAGCCCTTGGGACAGGGGGGCAGATACGCAGTATTTT. It translates to CASSPWDRGADTQYF.

This clonotype was observed many times. The CDR3 DNA is TGTGCCAGCAGTTACGGGGTCTCTGGGGCCAACGTCCTGACTTTC. Its protein product is CASSYGVSGANVLTF. The gene calls are TRBV28 and TRBJ2-6, with D maybe TRBD2 (5 bases). Germline CDR1 MDHEN, CDR2 SYDVKM. V lost 4 bases and J 0 bases, leaving 7 bases between the germline ends. This CDR3 is built from 15 residues.

This clonotype appeared many times. This chain joins TRBV6-5 and TRBJ1-4; D remains ambiguous. This CDR3 region has 14 residues. Trimming removed 6 bases from V and 5 bases from J, with 13 bases in between. CDR1 and CDR2 (germline): MNHEY, SVGAGI. The CDR3 DNA reads as TGTGCCAGCAGCCTCACAGCACCCAATGAAAAACTGTTTTTT. This gives the protein CASSLTAPNEKLFF.

The sample holds many counts of this clonotype. The CDR3 nucleotides are TGTGCCAGCAGCTTAGCAGGGACAGGGTATGGCGAGCAGTACTTC. Its protein product is CASSLAGTGYGEQYF. This chain links TRBV7-2 with TRBJ2-7; TRBD1 matches 9 bases. Per the germline V gene, CDR1 is SGHTA and CDR2 is FQGNSA. V trimming: 0 bases; J trimming: 6 bases; junction bases outside the gene matches: 6. The CDR3 totals 15 residues.

This chain uses TRBV5-1 with TRBJ1-1; 9 nucleotides agree with TRBD1. The CDR3 contains 16 residues. CDR1 and CDR2 from the germline V gene are SGHRS and YFSETQ. V shed 0 bases and J 3 bases; nucleotides not matched to a gene: 6. For the CDR3, the DNA is TGCGCCAGCAGCTTGGGGGACAGGGAAAGGGACACTGAAGCTTTCTTT. Its translation is CASSLGDRERDTEAFF.

This sequence joins TRBV7-6 and TRBJ2-5, with D possibly TRBD2 on 7 matching bases. Germline V gene sequence: CDR1 SGHVS, CDR2 FNYEAQ. The germline V and J ends were trimmed by 3 bases and 1 base, with 15 bases remaining between them. CDR3 length equals 16 residues. This CDR3 is CASSFVGGGGQETQYF. The CDR3, as DNA: TGTGCCAGCAGCTTCGTGGGGGGCGGGGGCCAAGAGACCCAGTACTTC.